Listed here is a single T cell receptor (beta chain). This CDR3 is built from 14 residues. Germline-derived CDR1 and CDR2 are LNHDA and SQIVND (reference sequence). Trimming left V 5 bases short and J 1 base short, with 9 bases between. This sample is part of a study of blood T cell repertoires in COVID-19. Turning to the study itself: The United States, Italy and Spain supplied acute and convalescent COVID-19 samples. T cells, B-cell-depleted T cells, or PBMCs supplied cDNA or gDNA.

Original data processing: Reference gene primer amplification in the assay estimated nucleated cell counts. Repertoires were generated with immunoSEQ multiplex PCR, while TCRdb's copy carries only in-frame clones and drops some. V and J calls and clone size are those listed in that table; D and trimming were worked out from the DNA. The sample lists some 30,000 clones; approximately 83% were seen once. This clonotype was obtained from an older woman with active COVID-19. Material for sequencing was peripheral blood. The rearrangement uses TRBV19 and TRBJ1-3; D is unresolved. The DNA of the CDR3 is TGTGCCAGTAGTGCGGGTCTTTCTGGAAACACCATATATTTT. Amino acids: CASSAGLSGNTIYF.